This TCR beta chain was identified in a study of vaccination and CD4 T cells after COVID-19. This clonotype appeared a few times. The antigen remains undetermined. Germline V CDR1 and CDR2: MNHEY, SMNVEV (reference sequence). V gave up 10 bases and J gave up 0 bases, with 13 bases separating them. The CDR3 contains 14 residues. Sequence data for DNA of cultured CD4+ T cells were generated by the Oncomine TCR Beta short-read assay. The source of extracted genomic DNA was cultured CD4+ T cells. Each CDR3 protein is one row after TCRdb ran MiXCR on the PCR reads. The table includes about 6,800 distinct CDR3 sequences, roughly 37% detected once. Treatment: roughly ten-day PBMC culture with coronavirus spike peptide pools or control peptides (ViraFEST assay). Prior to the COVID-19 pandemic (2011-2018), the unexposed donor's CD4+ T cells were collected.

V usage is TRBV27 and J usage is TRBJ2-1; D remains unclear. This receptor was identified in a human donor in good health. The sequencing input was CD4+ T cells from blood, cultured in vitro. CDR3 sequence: CATRQEPSYNEQFF. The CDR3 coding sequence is TGTGCCACGAGGCAGGAGCCCTCCTACAATGAGCAGTTCTTC.